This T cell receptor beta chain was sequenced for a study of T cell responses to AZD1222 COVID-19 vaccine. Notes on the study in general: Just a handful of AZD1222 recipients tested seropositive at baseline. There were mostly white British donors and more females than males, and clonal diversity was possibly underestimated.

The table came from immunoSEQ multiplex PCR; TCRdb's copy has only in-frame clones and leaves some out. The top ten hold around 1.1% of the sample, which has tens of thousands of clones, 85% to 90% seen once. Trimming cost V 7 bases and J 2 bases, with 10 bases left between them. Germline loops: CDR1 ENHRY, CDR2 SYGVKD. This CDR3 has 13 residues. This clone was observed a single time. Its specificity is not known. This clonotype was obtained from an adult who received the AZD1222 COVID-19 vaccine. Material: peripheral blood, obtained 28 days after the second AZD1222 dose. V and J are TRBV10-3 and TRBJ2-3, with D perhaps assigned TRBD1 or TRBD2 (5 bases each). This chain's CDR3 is CAIKRDVTDTQYF. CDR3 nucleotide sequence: TGTGCCATCAAACGGGACGTCACAGATACGCAGTATTTT.